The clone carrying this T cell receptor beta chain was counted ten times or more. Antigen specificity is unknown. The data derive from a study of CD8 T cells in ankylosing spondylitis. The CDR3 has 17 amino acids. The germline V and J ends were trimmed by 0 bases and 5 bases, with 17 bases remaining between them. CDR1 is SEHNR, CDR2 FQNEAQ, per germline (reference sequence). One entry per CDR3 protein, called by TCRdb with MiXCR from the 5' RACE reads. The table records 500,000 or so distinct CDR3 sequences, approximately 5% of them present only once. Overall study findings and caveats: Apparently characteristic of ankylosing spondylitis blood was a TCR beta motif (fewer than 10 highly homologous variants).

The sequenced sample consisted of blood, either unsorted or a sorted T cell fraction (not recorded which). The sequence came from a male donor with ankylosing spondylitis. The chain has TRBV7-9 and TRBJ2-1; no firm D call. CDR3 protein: CASSLASLRSLDNEQFF. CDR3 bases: TGTGCCAGCAGCTTAGCGTCGCTGAGAAGTCTTGACAATGAGCAGTTCTTC.